Here is one TCR beta chain with its context. CDR1 is MNHEY, CDR2 SVGEGT, per germline. The CDR3 is 17 residues long. V lost 2 bases, J lost 0 bases, and 14 bases lay in between. This sample stems from a study of T cells in Graves' hyperthyroidism and ophthalmopathy. The CDR3 regions of TCR beta were amplified from RNA transcripts. A first-round RT-PCR of the TCR CDR3 used the HTBI primer set. One entry per CDR3 protein, called by TCRdb with MiXCR from the multiplex PCR reads. The sample records about half a million distinct CDR3 sequences, 15% to 20% being singletons. The sample was blood. This clonotype originated in a woman between 25 and 40 years old with Graves' ophthalmopathy. The chain carries TRBV6-2 or TRBV6-3 and TRBJ1-5; D perhaps matches TRBD1 (6 bases). The DNA for the CDR3 is TGTGCCAGCAGTTACCCGGGCCGGGACAATAGCAATCAGCCCCAGCATTTT. Its translation: CASSYPGRDNSNQPQHF.